The sequence of this T cell receptor beta chain was determined in a study of Ad26.COV2.S vaccination and SARS-CoV-2 variants. Treatment indicated: 15 to 20 received Ad26.COV2.S at low or high dose, single or two shots; about five received placebo; per-sample allocation not given. Collection of samples fell on day 63 after the first vaccine or placebo injection. Adults aged 18-55 years in Boston included the donor. TCRdb keeps only in-frame clones here, not all; method: immunoSEQ multiplex PCR. Of about 400,000 clones detected, approximately 91% appear once; the ten largest clones hold around 2%. This TCR was sampled from a person between 18 and 59 years old who received the Ad26.COV2.S COVID-19 vaccine or a placebo. The input for sequencing was peripheral blood, taken in a trial of Ad26.COV2.S vaccine versus placebo.

The CDR3 region has the DNA TGCAGTGCCACATCTCACAATGAGCAGTTCTTC. Translation: CSATSHNEQFF. The rearrangement links TRBV20-1 to TRBJ2-1; D unclear. Germline V CDR1 and CDR2: DFQATT, SNEGSKA (reference sequence). This CDR3 contains 11 residues. Between the trimmed V and J ends, which lost 6 bases and 5 bases, there was a span of 8 bases.